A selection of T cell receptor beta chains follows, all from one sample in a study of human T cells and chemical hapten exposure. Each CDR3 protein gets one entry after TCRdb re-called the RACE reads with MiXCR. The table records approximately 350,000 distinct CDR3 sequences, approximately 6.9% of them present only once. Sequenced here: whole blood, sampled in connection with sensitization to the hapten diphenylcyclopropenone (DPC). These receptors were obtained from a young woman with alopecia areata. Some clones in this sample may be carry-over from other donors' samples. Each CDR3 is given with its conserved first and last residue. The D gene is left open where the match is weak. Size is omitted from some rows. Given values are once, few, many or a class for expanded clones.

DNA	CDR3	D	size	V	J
TGTGCCAGCAGAAACGGGACAGGCACTGAAGCTTTCTTT	CASRNGTGTEAFF	TRBD1	many	TRBV13	TRBJ1-1
TGTGCCAGCAGTTTACCCGTTAACGGACTAGCAGAGACCCAGTACTTC	CASSLPVNGLAETQYF	TRBD2	NA	TRBV28	TRBJ2-5
TGTGCCAGCAAGGCTAGCGGAGAGACCCAGTACTTC	CASKASGETQYF	TRBD2	NA	TRBV2	TRBJ2-5
TGTGCCAGCAGACTTTCAACGGGGGCAGGTCAGCCCCAGCATTTT	CASRLSTGAGQPQHF	NA	medium-sized	TRBV12-3/TRBV12-4	TRBJ1-5
TGTGCCAGCAGCTTGGAGGAGGGTCGTTATGGCTACACCTTC	CASSLEEGRYGYTF	NA	few	TRBV5-5	TRBJ1-2
TGTGCCAGCAGCTTACTGGACCGAGGAAACACCATATATTTT	CASSLLDRGNTIYF	NA	NA	TRBV11-2	TRBJ1-3
TGTGCCAGCAGTCCAGGACTAGCGGGGGGTCTAGATACGCAGTATTTT	CASSPGLAGGLDTQYF	TRBD2	NA	TRBV12-3/TRBV12-4	TRBJ2-3
TGTGCCACCAGCAGAGTGGGACAGGAGTCTCAGTACTTC	CATSRVGQESQYF	TRBD1	few	TRBV15	TRBJ2-4
TGTGCCAGCAGCTCCCGCAGGGATCCAGAATCCTACAATGAGCAGTTCTTC	CASSSRRDPESYNEQFF	NA	NA	TRBV7-9	TRBJ2-1
TGTGCCAGCAGTTACGGGCCGCAAATCGGAGGTGAAAAACTGTTTTTT	CASSYGPQIGGEKLFF	NA	NA	TRBV6-5	TRBJ1-4
TGTGCCACCAGCAGAGATCGGGGTAGCCCCTCTGGGGCCAACGTCCTGACTTTC	CATSRDRGSPSGANVLTF	NA	few	TRBV15	TRBJ2-6
TGTGCCAGCATGTGGGACAGCAATCAGCCCCAGCATTTT	CASMWDSNQPQHF	NA	many	TRBV6-2/TRBV6-3	TRBJ1-5
TGTGCCAGCAGTTTTAGTAATGTTAGGAGGGACTACGAGCAGTACTTC	CASSFSNVRRDYEQYF	NA	few	TRBV12-3/TRBV12-4	TRBJ2-7
TGTGCCAGCAGTTTAAGGCGACTAGAGGAGACCCAGTACTTC	CASSLRRLEETQYF	NA	many	TRBV28	TRBJ2-5
TGTGCCAGCAGGACAGGGGGGCCCTTAGCAGGCAATGAAAAACTGTTTTTT	CASRTGGPLAGNEKLFF	TRBD1	few	TRBV28	TRBJ1-4
TGTGCCACCAGTGATTCTACCAGGGACACCGGGGAGCTGTTTTTT	CATSDSTRDTGELFF	NA	NA	TRBV24-1	TRBJ2-2
TGTGCCAGCAGTTACTTTCCCAGGGGTATCTACAATGAGCAGTTCTTC	CASSYFPRGIYNEQFF	NA	many	TRBV6-5	TRBJ2-1
TGCAGTGCTAGAGTCCATATTGGGCTAGGTGGAAACACCATATATTTT	CSARVHIGLGGNTIYF	NA	NA	TRBV20-1	TRBJ1-3
TGTGCCAGCAGCTTATCGGCAGACGTCTACGCTTTCTTT	CASSLSADVYAFF	NA	few	TRBV7-2	TRBJ1-1
TGTGCCAGCATCCTTAGTAGGGGTTTCGGACGATATAACACTGAAGCTTTCTTT	CASILSRGFGRYNTEAFF	NA	many	TRBV7-9	TRBJ1-1
TGTGCCAGCAGTTACTCTAGCGGGGGGGCGAGTGAGCAGTTCTTC	CASSYSSGGASEQFF	TRBD2	NA	TRBV6-2/TRBV6-3	TRBJ2-1
TGTGCCAGCAGTTACCGGGACAGCTACGAGCAGTACTTC	CASSYRDSYEQYF	TRBD1	many	TRBV6-5	TRBJ2-7
TGTGCCAGCAGCGCCACTCCCGAGATCGGCACTGAAGCTTTCTTT	CASSATPEIGTEAFF	NA	NA	TRBV9	TRBJ1-1
TGTGCCAGCAGCTTGTGGGACAGGGTGTTTGACACTGAAGCTTTCTTT	CASSLWDRVFDTEAFF	TRBD1	NA	TRBV5-6	TRBJ1-1
TGTGCCAGCAGCCCCCAGCGAGGGGACATTTTGGATACGCAGTATTTT	CASSPQRGDILDTQYF	NA	NA	TRBV7-8	TRBJ2-3
TGTGCCAGCAGTACATGGACAGGGGATAGCAATCAGCCCCAGCATTTT	CASSTWTGDSNQPQHF	TRBD1	NA	TRBV12-3/TRBV12-4	TRBJ1-5
TGTGCCAGCCTATGGGGATCCAATCAGCCCCAGCATTTT	CASLWGSNQPQHF	NA	many	TRBV6-1	TRBJ1-5
TGTGCCAGTAGTATAGGGGACACGCTCTCCTACGAGCAGTACTTC	CASSIGDTLSYEQYF	NA	many	TRBV19	TRBJ2-7
TGTGCCAGCACCGGGAGGGGGTACTCCTACGAGCAGTACTTC	CASTGRGYSYEQYF	TRBD2	many	TRBV6-5	TRBJ2-7
TGTGCCAGCAGCCCAGACGGTCGGGGCGAGAACACCGGGGAGCTGTTTTTT	CASSPDGRGENTGELFF	NA	many	TRBV27	TRBJ2-2
TGTGCCAGCATAGCGGGGCGGGACCAGCCCCAGCATTTT	CASIAGRDQPQHF	NA	NA	TRBV6-2/TRBV6-3	TRBJ1-5
TGTGCCAGCAGCTTAGTAGGGGCTGAACAGCCCCAGCATTTT	CASSLVGAEQPQHF	NA	few	TRBV7-2	TRBJ1-5
TGTGCCAGCAGTGATTTAGGCCCCAACACTGAAGCTTTCTTT	CASSDLGPNTEAFF	NA	few	TRBV7-3	TRBJ1-1
TGTGCCAGCAGACCCTGGGGGGGGGCGAAGGATCAGCCCCAGCATTTT	CASRPWGGAKDQPQHF	NA	NA	TRBV6-5	TRBJ1-5
TGTGCCAGCAGTTCTCGGGACACCGACATTCAGTACTTC	CASSSRDTDIQYF	NA	many	TRBV6-5	TRBJ2-4
TGTGCCAGCAGCCGTGACTCCTCTGGGGCCAACGTCCTGACTTTC	CASSRDSSGANVLTF	NA	many	TRBV28	TRBJ2-6
TGTGCCAGCAGCTTGACAGTTTCTGATACGCAGTATTTT	CASSLTVSDTQYF	NA	few	TRBV7-2	TRBJ2-3
TGTGCCAGCAGTTACTCGAGCGGGGGGGCCCGCTACAATGAGCAGTTCTTC	CASSYSSGGARYNEQFF	TRBD2	many	TRBV6-6	TRBJ2-1
TGTGCCAGCAGCCATGGGGCAGGCACTGAAGCTTTCTTT	CASSHGAGTEAFF	NA	few	TRBV3-1	TRBJ1-1
TGTGCCAGCAGCGTAGAGGGACCCTACGCCCCCACAGATACGCAGTATTTT	CASSVEGPYAPTDTQYF	NA	NA	TRBV9	TRBJ2-3
TGTGCCACCAGTGGTCAGGGGGCGAGTGGAACTAATGAAAAACTGTTTTTT	CATSGQGASGTNEKLFF	TRBD1	few	TRBV24-1	TRBJ1-4
TGCAGTGCTGGTTACGGACTAGCGGGGGGGACAGATACGCAGTATTTT	CSAGYGLAGGTDTQYF	TRBD2	many	TRBV20-1	TRBJ2-3
TGTGCCAGCAGCTCCTGGGACGGTTTAGTCTATGGCTACACCTTC	CASSSWDGLVYGYTF	NA	NA	TRBV7-9	TRBJ1-2
TGTGCCAGCAAGGAGGAGCCCGTGGTTGGCTACACCTTC	CASKEEPVVGYTF	NA	NA	TRBV28	TRBJ1-2
TGTGCCAGCAGCTTAGGGTCCGGTTCGGCGACAGATACGCAGTATTTT	CASSLGSGSATDTQYF	NA	NA	TRBV7-9	TRBJ2-3
TGTGCCAGCAGTTACTCGGGGCCTGCTGAAGAGACCCAGTACTTC	CASSYSGPAEETQYF	NA	few	TRBV6-5	TRBJ2-5
TGCGCCAGCAGCCTGCAGGGGGGTTCCACCGGGGAGCTGTTTTTT	CASSLQGGSTGELFF	NA	many	TRBV4-3	TRBJ2-2
TGTGCCAGCAGCCTACCTACGAGACTCCCGATACGCTACGAGCAGTACTTC	CASSLPTRLPIRYEQYF	NA	many	TRBV7-2	TRBJ2-7
TGTGCCAGCAGCTTAGGCCCAATAGCCAAAAACATTCAGTACTTC	CASSLGPIAKNIQYF	NA	NA	TRBV7-2	TRBJ2-4
TGTGCCAGCAGTTGGACAGGGGTTGGCACCGGGGAGCTGTTTTTT	CASSWTGVGTGELFF	TRBD1	many	TRBV6-5	TRBJ2-2
TGTGCCACCAGGGGAGCGGGGGTCACAGATACGCAGTATTTT	CATRGAGVTDTQYF	TRBD2	many	TRBV15	TRBJ2-3
TGCGCCAGCAGCTTGGATCGGCCGGCAGATACGCAGTATTTT	CASSLDRPADTQYF	NA	NA	TRBV5-1	TRBJ2-3
TGTGCCATCAGTGAGTCACGTTTTCCGGGGGGAAGCCAAGAGACCCAGTACTTC	CAISESRFPGGSQETQYF	TRBD2	NA	TRBV10-3	TRBJ2-5
TGCAGTGCTAGAGAGGGACAGGGATTCTCCTACGAGCAGTACTTC	CSAREGQGFSYEQYF	TRBD1	many	TRBV20-1	TRBJ2-7
TGTGCCAGCAGTTACTCACCGCTCAGGGGGCACACTGAAGCTTTCTTT	CASSYSPLRGHTEAFF	TRBD1	few	TRBV6-2/TRBV6-3	TRBJ1-1
TGTGCCAGCAGCCTTGGGCCGGCAGATACGCAGTATTTT	CASSLGPADTQYF	NA	many	TRBV5-5	TRBJ2-3
TGTGCCAGCAGTTACATGGGGACCATGAACACTGAAGCTTTCTTT	CASSYMGTMNTEAFF	NA	few	TRBV6-5	TRBJ1-1
TGTGCCAGCAGCTTCCCCCCCCCGGGACAGCTGAACACCGGGGAGCTGTTTTTT	CASSFPPPGQLNTGELFF	TRBD1	few	TRBV3-1	TRBJ2-2
TGTGCCAGCAGTTTCGGCGACAGGAGTGTAGCTAACTATGGCTACACCTTC	CASSFGDRSVANYGYTF	NA	few	TRBV12-3/TRBV12-4	TRBJ1-2